These T cell receptor beta chains were read from a single sample in a study of CD8+ T cells in alopecia areata. Sequenced by immunoSEQ multiplex PCR; TCRdb stores in-frame clones only, minus some. Seen here are 200,000 to 250,000 clones, 67% observed once, and the top ten hold approximately 1.2%. The sequenced sample was CD4+ T cells sorted from blood, obtained at week 0. Source of these receptors: a human donor with alopecia areata. Each CDR3 is given with its conserved first and last residue.

v_call: TRBV2
j_call: TRBJ1-1
cdr3_aa: CASRDRGYLNTEAFF

v_call: TRBV6-5
j_call: TRBJ1-6
cdr3_aa: CASRPAGIYSPLHF

v_call: TRBV5-4
j_call: TRBJ2-2
cdr3_aa: CASSLLGELFF

v_call: TRBV9
j_call: TRBJ1-2
cdr3_aa: CASSVDGGPYGYTF

v_call: TRBV6-6
j_call: TRBJ1-4
cdr3_aa: CASSYPGPAGEKLFF

v_call: TRBV6-5
j_call: TRBJ2-1
cdr3_aa: CASSYSGGRSQFF

v_call: TRBV29-1
j_call: TRBJ2-5
cdr3_aa: CSVLLGLRYQETQYF

v_call: TRBV30
j_call: TRBJ1-1
cdr3_aa: CAWRKGLGTEAFF

v_call: TRBV25-1
j_call: TRBJ2-5
cdr3_aa: CASSLLKGGRETQYF

v_call: TRBV30
j_call: TRBJ2-1
cdr3_aa: CAWTLQGAMFNEQFF

v_call: TRBV6-5
j_call: TRBJ1-6
cdr3_aa: CASRNRGIGSPLHF

v_call: TRBV7-6
j_call: TRBJ2-5
cdr3_aa: CASSLAGQTQYF

v_call: TRBV29-1
j_call: TRBJ1-2
cdr3_aa: CSVQKVYGYTF

v_call: TRBV9
j_call: TRBJ2-3
cdr3_aa: CASSALASTDTQYF

v_call: TRBV5-1
j_call: TRBJ2-3
cdr3_aa: CASSLRGIRTDTQYF

v_call: TRBV6-5
j_call: TRBJ1-2
cdr3_aa: CASSSSLLYGYTF

v_call: TRBV30
j_call: TRBJ2-2
cdr3_aa: CAWTPGLSTGELFF

v_call: TRBV5-1
j_call: TRBJ2-7
cdr3_aa: CASSTGQVPYEQYF

v_call: TRBV30
j_call: TRBJ2-1
cdr3_aa: CAWRQTAYNEQFF

v_call: TRBV15
j_call: TRBJ2-3
cdr3_aa: CATSRGGAGVNSDTQYF

v_call: TRBV7-3
j_call: TRBJ1-6
cdr3_aa: CASSETAGNITPLHF

v_call: TRBV9
j_call: TRBJ1-6
cdr3_aa: CASSGQGARSNSPLHF

v_call: TRBV6-5
j_call: TRBJ1-1
cdr3_aa: CASSRQGDTEAFF

v_call: TRBV6-5
j_call: TRBJ1-2
cdr3_aa: CASSPTLRRYGYTF

v_call: TRBV30
j_call: TRBJ2-1
cdr3_aa: CAWTGAGGPGYEQFF

v_call: TRBV5-1
j_call: TRBJ2-3
cdr3_aa: CASSSSGRTDTQYF

v_call: TRBV29-1
j_call: TRBJ1-2
cdr3_aa: CSDMGQGANYGYTF

v_call: TRBV30
j_call: TRBJ1-5
cdr3_aa: CAWSGAGLNQPQHF

v_call: TRBV7-2
j_call: TRBJ1-2
cdr3_aa: CASSLVGQGYGYTF

v_call: TRBV5-1
j_call: TRBJ1-1
cdr3_aa: CASSLVQGNSEAFF

v_call: TRBV9
j_call: TRBJ1-6
cdr3_aa: CASSVSSGVSPLHF

v_call: TRBV5-6
j_call: TRBJ1-6
cdr3_aa: CASSLDQGWNSPLHF

v_call: TRBV4-1
j_call: TRBJ2-5
cdr3_aa: CASSLSGQETQYF

v_call: TRBV4-3
j_call: TRBJ1-2
cdr3_aa: CASSQEPGNYGYTF

v_call: TRBV5-1
j_call: TRBJ2-5
cdr3_aa: CASSSGQQETQYF

v_call: TRBV30
j_call: TRBJ1-2
cdr3_aa: CAWSVGKGYGYTF

v_call: TRBV29-1
j_call: TRBJ1-2
cdr3_aa: CSVEGGRLKDGYTF

v_call: TRBV10-3
j_call: TRBJ2-2
cdr3_aa: CAISNTRGAARLNTGELFF

v_call: TRBV29-1
j_call: TRBJ2-3
cdr3_aa: CSVEGVGTDTQYF

v_call: TRBV4-2
j_call: TRBJ1-6
cdr3_aa: CASSQESGMSYNSPLHF

v_call: TRBV5-1
j_call: TRBJ2-4
cdr3_aa: CASSLGGGGNIQYF

v_call: TRBV21-1
j_call: TRBJ2-7
cdr3_aa: CASSKAPAGGRGLPYEQYF

v_call: TRBV2
j_call: TRBJ2-5
cdr3_aa: CASSRERTQYF

v_call: TRBV15
j_call: TRBJ1-2
cdr3_aa: CATSREVALNYGYTF

v_call: TRBV9
j_call: TRBJ2-3
cdr3_aa: CASSVDSPVRTDTQYF

v_call: TRBV30
j_call: TRBJ1-2
cdr3_aa: CAWSLGRGYTF

v_call: TRBV9
j_call: TRBJ1-2
cdr3_aa: CASSVADAGVSGYTF

v_call: TRBV6-5
j_call: TRBJ2-5
cdr3_aa: CASTSAGETQYF

v_call: TRBV4-1
j_call: TRBJ2-3
cdr3_aa: CASSHRTSGGADTQYF

v_call: TRBV9
j_call: TRBJ2-3
cdr3_aa: CASSAGLGQTDTQYF

v_call: TRBV5-1
j_call: TRBJ1-1
cdr3_aa: CASSLLGAGGTEAFF

v_call: TRBV29-1
j_call: TRBJ2-5
cdr3_aa: CSATGLAGQETQYF

v_call: TRBV7-2
j_call: TRBJ1-4
cdr3_aa: CASSWDPSNEKLFF

v_call: TRBV5-6
j_call: TRBJ2-6
cdr3_aa: CASSLQSSGANVLTF

v_call: TRBV2
j_call: TRBJ2-1
cdr3_aa: CASSDRLAGYGEQFF

v_call: TRBV6-1
j_call: TRBJ1-5
cdr3_aa: CASSWGSNQPQHF

v_call: TRBV9
j_call: TRBJ1-2
cdr3_aa: CASSPTGGTGYGYTF

v_call: TRBV30
j_call: TRBJ1-6
cdr3_aa: CAWSVLQSYSPLHF

v_call: TRBV7-6
j_call: TRBJ2-5
cdr3_aa: CASSFTPPETQYF